The present T cell receptor beta chain was sequenced within a study of cytomegalovirus exposure and HLA in healthy donors. The CDR3 sequence is 15 residues long. Germline-derived CDR1 and CDR2 are LNHDA and SQIVND (reference sequence). The germline V and J ends were trimmed by 5 bases and 7 bases, with 18 bases remaining between them. 60 Vbeta and 13 Jbeta primers were used in PCR. Libraries were prepared by immunoSEQ multiplex PCR; TCRdb keeps only in-frame clonotypes and omits some of them. The sample lists about 99,000 clones, roughly 79% occurring once. Notes on the study in general: In a later analysis, donors in an Asian-associated ancestry cluster reportedly had fewer N-insertions in productive TCRs than the cohort mean. Altogether, about 160 TCR beta chains were recorded as cytomegalovirus-associated. Cytomegalovirus status was reportedly diagnosed by the classifier with high sensitivity and specificity.

A note on this clone: The antigen remains unidentified.

Sequenced: PBMCs. The V call is TRBV19, the J call TRBJ1-5, with D possibly being TRBD1 (5 bases). The TCR comes from a man between 60 and 70 years old in good health and CMV-seropositive. This CDR3 reads CASSQLGQAGQPQHF. In DNA form, the CDR3 reads TGTGCCAGTAGTCAGCTAGGACAAGCGGGGCAGCCCCAGCATTTT.